A single sample is the source of the 2 T cell receptor beta chains below, sequenced in a study of cytomegalovirus exposure and HLA in healthy donors. Primers included in the PCR were 60 Vbeta and 13 Jbeta primers. The assay was immunoSEQ multiplex PCR, and TCRdb's table has in-frame clones only and misses some. The sample carries 150,000 to 200,000 clones, 68% recorded once. Sequenced input: PBMCs. The source of these receptors is a woman between 40 and 50 years old in good health and CMV-seropositive.

This clone was seen once. This rearrangement joins TRBV5-1 to TRBJ2-5; D might be TRBD1 or TRBD2, each matching 6 bases. The CDR3 sequence is 17 residues long. V was shortened by 4 bases and J by 2 bases, with 21 bases between the two germline ends. Germline loops: CDR1 SGHRS, CDR2 YFSETQ. The CDR3: CASSMGRTVGIQETQYF. The CDR3 nucleotides read TGCGCCAGCAGCATGGGGAGGACAGTGGGGATACAAGAGACCCAGTACTTC.

The chain employs TRBV28 and TRBJ1-5; possible D gene TRBD1, 5 bases. The CDR3 is made up of 16 amino acids. CDR1 and CDR2 (germline): MDHEN, SYDVKM. V was cut by 5 bases and J by 4 bases, with 18 bases left in between. For the CDR3, the DNA is TGTGCCAGCAGTCCCCATCTGGGCCAGGGAAATCAGCCCCAGCATTTT. Residues: CASSPHLGQGNQPQHF. The full variable domain, rest sourced from reference TRBV28 and TRBJ1-5, is DVKVTQSSRYLVKRTGEKVFLECVQDMDHENMFWYRQDPGLGLRLIYFSYDVKMKEKGDIPEGYSVSREKKERFSLILESASTNQTSMYLCASSPHLGQGNQPQHFGDGTRLSIL.